One and the same sample provided the 7 T cell receptor beta chains below, sequenced in a study of blood T cells in healthy people across ages. Primed by a sample-barcoded 5' primer and a J-beta primer mix, a second PCR proceeded for 7 to 11 cycles. TCRdb itself ran the 5' RACE reads through MiXCR, one entry per CDR3 protein. The table shows about 750,000 distinct CDR3 sequences, with about 53% occurring only once. What was sequenced was blood. The receptor source for this set is a man at least 80 years old in good health.

In nucleotides, the CDR3 is TGCAGTGCGCTGTCCCTAGCGGGAGGTTACAATGAGCAGTTCTTC. This encodes CSALSLAGGYNEQFF. The genes are TRBV20-1 and TRBJ2-1; 11 nucleotides line up with TRBD2. J lost 4 bases, V lost 6 bases, and 8 bases had no gene match. The CDR3 covers 15 residues. Germline values: CDR1 DFQATT, CDR2 SNEGSKA (reference sequence).

This rearrangement joins TRBV6-5 to TRBJ2-1; TRBD1 matches at 9 bases. The CDR3 consists of 18 residues. V gave up 0 bases and J gave up 2 bases; unmatched junction bases: 8. Germline loops: CDR1 MNHEY, CDR2 SVGAGI. CDR3 amino acids: CASSYSGQGFFAYNEQFF. CDR3 DNA: TGTGCCAGCAGTTACTCGGGACAGGGTTTTTTCGCCTACAATGAGCAGTTCTTC.

This clonotype has a handful of counts. J is TRBJ2-5 and V is TRBV20-1; 7 bases map to TRBD2. Germline trimming cut 5 bases from V and 4 bases from J; bases unmatched to any gene: 10. Per the germline V gene, CDR1 is DFQATT and CDR2 is SNEGSKA (reference sequence). The CDR3 spans 14 residues. The CDR3 here is CSAPVRPGGETQYF. DNA of the CDR3: TGCAGTGCTCCCGTGCGTCCGGGAGGAGAGACCCAGTACTTC.

This clonotype was seen a few times. Germline is not matched at one junction end, which may reflect a read error. The chain employs TRBV5-1 and TRBJ2-5, with D perhaps matching TRBD2 (6 bases). This CDR3 is built from 15 residues. The germline CDR1 and CDR2 sequences are SGHRS and YFSETQ. The CDR3 loop is CASRYAGKEGETQYF. The CDR3 nucleotides are TGCGCAAGCAGATATGCTGGGAAGGAGGGGGAGACCCAGTACTTC.

The rearrangement links TRBV29-1 to TRBJ2-5, with no clear D. Germline lookup yields CDR1 SQVTM and CDR2 ANQGSEA. There are 10 residues in the CDR3. Trimming removed 7 bases from V and 3 bases from J, with 6 bases in between. The DNA for the CDR3 is TGCAGCGCGATAGAAGAGACCCAGTACTTC. Its protein is CSAIEETQYF.

The CDR3 reads CASSLGSGTQSHEQYF. DNA of the CDR3: TGTGCCAGCAGCTTAGGCTCCGGGACGCAGAGCCACGAGCAGTACTTC. The chain combines TRBV7-2 with TRBJ2-7, with D possibly being TRBD1 or TRBD2 (5 bases each). CDR1 and CDR2 (germline): SGHTA, FQGNSA. The CDR3 consists of 16 residues. V was shortened by 1 base and J by 5 bases, with 18 bases between the two germline ends.

The chain recombines TRBV6-5 with TRBJ2-1; 10 nucleotides align to TRBD2. Germline trimming cut 5 bases from V and 2 bases from J; bases unmatched to any gene: 3. Germline CDR1 MNHEY, CDR2 SVGAGI. The CDR3 has 15 residues. The CDR3 region has the DNA TGTGCCAGCAGTAAGCGGGAGGGCCCCTACAATGAGCAGTTCTTC. This translates into CASSKREGPYNEQFF.